Sequencing of this T cell receptor beta chain was carried out in a study of cytomegalovirus exposure and HLA in healthy donors (dated by TCRdb to about 2017). For the study in its entirety: According to a later analysis, the approximately 120 validation repertoires were produced on the same platform as the roughly 600 repertoires of the first cohort. To predict cytomegalovirus infection status, the study combined high-throughput TCR immunosequencing, statistical association of individual TCRs with disease status, and machine learning. The study aimed to test whether cataloging public T cell receptors could reveal signatures of past pathogen exposure. A separate validation cohort of over a hundred different subjects was used in addition to the approximately 700-subject first cohort.

To prepare the library, the immunoSEQ multiplex PCR assay was applied. Turning to the authors' computational methods: A statistical classification framework was built to diagnose cytomegalovirus status from the catalog of TCR beta chain sequences. The table was pulled from immuneACCESS by TCRdb, which kept in-frame rearrangements only. Such tables lose some clones; where checked, under half of the loss comes from unresolved V genes, and the rest has no known cause. From that table come the V and J calls and clone size; the DNA was used to work out D and trimming. The sample table lists 140,000 to 150,000 clones, 80% to 95% of them with a count of one. The top ten clones comprise 0.55% to 0.8% of the sample. The CDR1 and CDR2 encoded by the germline V gene (reference sequence) are MNHEY and SMNVEV. Its CDR3 holds 14 amino acids, cysteine through phenylalanine. CDR3 DNA is the only sequence kept; it has 42 bases, read in frame from the first base. Cut back by 8 bases and 9 bases, the V and J ends lie 17 bases apart.

The donors belonged to the validation cohort of about 120 subjects, which was separate from the approximately 660-subject first cohort. The full study reports these points: A later analysis had no HLA typing for the validation cohort, so co-occurrence there was scored across all 120 or so repertoires. In both the original and validation cohorts, the classifier was reported to diagnose cytomegalovirus status with high specificity and sensitivity. It was suggested by the authors that the approach could potentially be generalized to other disease states and immunological phenotypes. In vitro tests confirmed that a few of the cytomegalovirus-associated TCR beta chains recognize cytomegalovirus antigens. Most TCR sequences were observed very rarely across donors, whereas some public TCRs were present in many individuals. The study gave a list of 150 to 200 TCR beta chains associated with cytomegalovirus. In a later analysis, TCRs clustered in the first cohort were found to also tend to co-occur in the approximately 110 validation repertoires, with approximately 93% of cluster scores above 0.

Worth noting for this clone: This clone's antigen is unknown. The input lacks base qualities; no much larger clone sits a single base away.

The sample was PBMCs. This clonotype was obtained from a man aged 18 to 29 in good health and CMV-seronegative. The receptor chain draws on TRBV27 and TRBJ1-6; TRBD1 is a possible D gene, resting on 5 matching bases. DNA sequence: TGTGCCAGCGCCCGCGGCAGGGAAGGTTCACCCCTCCACTTT. Translated, it gives CASARGREGSPLHF.